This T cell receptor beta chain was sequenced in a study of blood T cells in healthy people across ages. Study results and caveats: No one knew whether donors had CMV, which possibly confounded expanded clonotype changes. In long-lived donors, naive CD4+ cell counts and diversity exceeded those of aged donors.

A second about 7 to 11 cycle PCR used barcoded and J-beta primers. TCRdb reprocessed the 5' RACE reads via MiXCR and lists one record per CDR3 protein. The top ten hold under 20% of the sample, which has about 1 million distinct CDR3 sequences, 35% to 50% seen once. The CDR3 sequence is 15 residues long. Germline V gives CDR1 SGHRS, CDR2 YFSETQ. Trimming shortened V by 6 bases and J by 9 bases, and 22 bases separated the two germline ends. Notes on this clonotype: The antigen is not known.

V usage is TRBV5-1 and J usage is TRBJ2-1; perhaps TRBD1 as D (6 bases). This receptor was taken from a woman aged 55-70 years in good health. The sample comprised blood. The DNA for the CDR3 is TGCGCCAGCACAGGGGAGTCTCACTTGATAGGTGAGCAGTTCTTC. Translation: CASTGESHLIGEQFF.